These T cell receptor beta chains were read from a single sample in a study of blood T cell repertoires in COVID-19. TCRdb's table, derived via immunoSEQ multiplex PCR, lists solely in-frame clones and lacks some. Counted here are fewer than 450,000 clones, 70% to 90% occurring once; the ten biggest clones make up over 9.5%. The material sequenced was peripheral blood. These receptors were collected from a woman aged 45-65 years with COVID-19, enrolled during active disease. Both conserved end residues are part of each CDR3. The D gene is left open where the match is weak. The size entry is marked missing in some rows and otherwise reads once, few, many or a size class.

D gene | clone size | J gene | V gene | CDR3 DNA | CDR3 protein
. | . | TRBJ1-5 | TRBV2 | TGTGCCAGCACCCCGTGGGGAGGGCCTCAGCCCCAGCATTTT | CASTPWGGPQPQHF
TRBD2 | . | TRBJ2-3 | TRBV2 | TGTGCCAGCAGTGGGACTAGCGGGGGGGCGACAGATACGCAGTATTTT | CASSGTSGGATDTQYF
. | . | TRBJ1-3 | TRBV30 | TGTGCCTTGCCGGGGGTCGATGGAAACACCATATATTTT | CALPGVDGNTIYF
. | . | TRBJ2-2 | TRBV6-5 | TGTGCCAGCAGTTACGACAGGAAGAACACCGGGGAGCTGTTTTTT | CASSYDRKNTGELFF
. | . | TRBJ1-2 | TRBV27 | TGTGCCAGCAGTTTGTCTTCCGGGGATGGCTATGGCTACACCTTC | CASSLSSGDGYGYTF
TRBD1 | once | TRBJ2-2 | TRBV6-5 | TGTGCCAGCGGGACAGGGGTCAACACCGGGGAGCTGTTTTTT | CASGTGVNTGELFF
. | . | TRBJ2-1 | TRBV29-1 | TGCAGCGTCCGCCAGGGTTACAATGAGCAGTTCTTC | CSVRQGYNEQFF
TRBD2 | . | TRBJ2-3 | TRBV7-3 | TGTGCCAGCAGCTTAATGGCGGGGGGTCCCTCCACAGATACGCAGTATTTT | CASSLMAGGPSTDTQYF
. | . | TRBJ2-2 | TRBV5-6 | TGTGCCAGCAGCGGAGGCTCCGGGGGCGGGGAGCTGTTTTTT | CASSGGSGGGELFF
. | . | TRBJ2-3 | TRBV25-1 | TGTGCCAGCAGTGAAGACCAATCGACTCTTCGCACAGATACGCAGTATTTT | CASSEDQSTLRTDTQYF
TRBD1 | once | TRBJ1-2 | TRBV6-5 | TGTGCCAGCAGCCCATTAGGGGGCTCTAACTATGGCTACACCTTC | CASSPLGGSNYGYTF
TRBD1 | . | TRBJ1-1 | TRBV11-2 | TGTGCCAGCAGCTTCACAGGGGGCGTTACTGAAGCTTTCTTT | CASSFTGGVTEAFF
. | . | TRBJ1-2 | TRBV9 | TGTGCCAGCGGGGGGGCCGTTGGCTACACCTTC | CASGGAVGYTF
TRBD2 | . | TRBJ2-3 | TRBV27 | TGTGCCAGCTCCCTGGGGGGGAGCACAGATACGCAGTATTTT | CASSLGGSTDTQYF
TRBD1 | . | TRBJ2-1 | TRBV2 | TGTGCCAGCAGTGAAGGGGACAGGAAGGGGAATGAGCAGTTCTTC | CASSEGDRKGNEQFF
TRBD1 | . | TRBJ1-2 | TRBV9 | TGTGCCAGCAGCGGATTGACAGGGGGCAACTATGGCTACACCTTC | CASSGLTGGNYGYTF
. | . | TRBJ2-2 | TRBV2 | TGTGCCAGCAAGAAGACATCGAACACCGGGGAGCTGTTTTTT | CASKKTSNTGELFF
TRBD2 | few | TRBJ2-7 | TRBV7-9 | TGTGCCAGCAGCTCGACACTAGCGGGGGACTACGAGCAGTACTTC | CASSSTLAGDYEQYF
TRBD2 | . | TRBJ2-7 | TRBV10-3 | TGTGCCATCAGTGTATCCCCTTCGGGGGAGGGAGGGCAGTACTTC | CAISVSPSGEGGQYF
TRBD1 | . | TRBJ2-7 | TRBV2 | TGTGCCAGCAGTGAACTCCCGGGACAGGGTTACGAGCAGTACTTC | CASSELPGQGYEQYF
. | . | TRBJ2-5 | TRBV5-5 | TGTGCCAGCAGCCCCAACTCCGGGACCCAGTACTTC | CASSPNSGTQYF
. | . | TRBJ2-1 | TRBV4-1 | TGCGCCAGCAGCCCCACCGCGGGTGAGTACAATGAGCAGTTCTTC | CASSPTAGEYNEQFF
TRBD2 | . | TRBJ2-3 | TRBV30 | TGTGCCTGGGCGCGGGAGACAGATACGCAGTATTTT | CAWARETDTQYF
TRBD1 | . | TRBJ1-6 | TRBV6-2/TRBV6-3 | TGTGCCAGCAGTTCGCCCCGGGGGGGACAGAATTCACCCCTCCACTTT | CASSSPRGGQNSPLHF
. | . | TRBJ2-3 | TRBV10-1 | TGCGCCAGCAGTGAGACTGCACGGGCAGATACGCAGTATTTT | CASSETARADTQYF
TRBD2 | many | TRBJ2-7 | TRBV2 | TGTGCCAGCAGTGAGGGACTAGCGGGGGCCTTCTCCTACGAGCAGTACTTC | CASSEGLAGAFSYEQYF
. | . | TRBJ2-3 | TRBV28 | TGTGCCAGCAGTTTATTAATGAGTGGTGCCACAGATACGCAGTATTTT | CASSLLMSGATDTQYF
TRBD1 | . | TRBJ2-3 | TRBV24-1 | TGTGCCACCAGTGATTTCGGACGGACAGGAGGTACAGATACGCAGTATTTT | CATSDFGRTGGTDTQYF
TRBD2 | once | TRBJ2-3 | TRBV3-1/TRBV3-2 | TGTGCCAGCAGCCAGTGGCTAGCGGGGGGCTGGGCAGATACGCAGTATTTT | CASSQWLAGGWADTQYF
. | once | TRBJ1-2 | TRBV6-6 | TGTGCCAGCAGTTACTCCAGACTGGACTATGGCTACACCTTC | CASSYSRLDYGYTF
. | . | TRBJ1-5 | TRBV6-5 | TGTGCCAGCACCGCCCGGGGAGGCTCTAATCAGCCCCAGCATTTT | CASTARGGSNQPQHF